Below are 17 T cell receptor beta chains sequenced from a single sample in a study of T cells in localized non-small cell lung cancer (dated by TCRdb to the early 2020s). The library was made by the immunoSEQ multiplex PCR assay. TCRdb took over this immuneACCESS table, retaining in-frame rearrangements with V and J assigned. Such tables are incomplete; in checked studies, under half of the missing clones stem from an unresolved V gene, and the remainder is unexplained. The sample data list tens of thousands of clones, and 84% of these were observed just once. The biggest ten clones account for roughly 12% of the sample. Source: peripheral blood, taken before any cancer treatment. The receptors originated from a female donor aged 60 or older with stage I lung adenocarcinoma.

The chain is built from TRBV7-8 and TRBJ2-7; no definite D call. Germline CDR1 and CDR2: SGHVS and FQNEAQ. The CDR3 length is 15 residues. V was cut by 0 bases and J by 2 bases, with 11 bases left in between. CDR3 residues: CASSLAQADPYEQYF. DNA of the CDR3: TGTGCCAGCAGCTTAGCCCAGGCGGACCCCTACGAGCAGTACTTC. Based on the CDR3 plus reference TRBV7-8 and TRBJ2-7, the full variable domain is GAGVSQSPRYKVAKRGQDVALRCDPISGHVSLFWYQQALGQGPEFLTYFQNEAQLDKSGLPSDRFFAERPEGSVSTLKIQRTQQEDSAVYLCASSLAQADPYEQYFGPGTRLTVT.

V is TRBV6-5 and J is TRBJ2-7, with 9 nucleotides matching TRBD2. Looked up from germline, CDR1 is MNHEY and CDR2 is SVGAGI. This CDR3 has 15 amino acids. J was trimmed by 7 bases and V by 8 bases; bases with no gene match: 15. CDR3 residues: CASGNPGLARLEQYF. The DNA for the CDR3 is TGTGCCAGCGGCAACCCGGGACTAGCCCGTTTAGAGCAGTACTTC.

The chain combines TRBV6-1 with TRBJ1-2, with D tentatively TRBD1 (6 bases). Germline loops: CDR1 MNHNS, CDR2 SASEGT. The length of the CDR3 is 14 residues. V lost 2 bases and J 4 bases, leaving 11 bases between the germline ends. This CDR3 reads CASSERVGAYGYTF. The CDR3 bases are TGTGCCAGCAGTGAAAGGGTGGGGGCCTATGGCTACACCTTC.

The chain is built from TRBV27 and TRBJ2-1; 12 bases match TRBD2. The J segment lost 0 bases and the V segment lost 3 bases, leaving 9 bases of the junction unmatched. This CDR3 contains 19 residues. Per the germline V gene, CDR1 is MNHEY and CDR2 is SMNVEV (reference sequence). The CDR3 sequence: CASSFGGTSGRSSYNEQFF. In DNA form, the CDR3 reads TGTGCCAGCAGTTTCGGGGGGACTAGCGGGCGCAGCTCCTACAATGAGCAGTTCTTC.

The chain combines TRBV10-3 with TRBJ1-1; 9 bases align to TRBD1. Trimming cost V 10 bases and J 1 base; bases outside gene matches: 7. Germline CDR1 is ENHRY and CDR2 is SYGVKD. The CDR3 has 14 residues. CDR3 sequence reads: CATNPGQGNTEAFF. DNA for the CDR3: TGTGCCACGAATCCGGGACAGGGGAACACTGAAGCTTTCTTT.

The rearrangement uses TRBV19 and TRBJ1-1; D is ambiguous. Trimming removed 6 bases at V and 0 bases at J, with 14 bases between. Germline CDR1 is LNHDA and CDR2 is SQIVND (reference sequence). The CDR3 is 15 amino acids. This CDR3 is CASSLSGTMNTEAFF. The CDR3 nucleotides read TGTGCCAGTAGCCTCTCGGGCACTATGAACACTGAAGCTTTCTTT.

V usage is TRBV27 and J usage is TRBJ2-3, with TRBD2 matching 14 bases. This CDR3 has 19 amino acids. J was trimmed by 4 bases and V by 0 bases; bases with no gene match: 9. CDR1 is MNHEY, CDR2 SMNVEV, per germline (reference sequence). The CDR3 reads CASSLSIGTSGRGADTQYF. CDR3 bases: TGTGCCAGCAGTTTATCGATAGGGACTAGCGGGAGAGGCGCAGATACGCAGTATTTT.

The V gene is TRBV5-1, the J gene TRBJ1-1, with D hard to call. Germline assignment: CDR1 SGHRS and CDR2 YFSETQ. The CDR3 totals 14 residues. Deletions cut 4 bases from V and 1 base from J, with 11 bases between. The CDR3 spells CASSTTPGNTEAFF. In DNA, the CDR3 is TGCGCCAGCAGCACCACTCCAGGGAACACTGAAGCTTTCTTT. Full variable domain (missing parts from reference TRBV5-1 and TRBJ1-1): KAGVTQTPRYLIKTRGQQVTLSCSPISGHRSVSWYQQTPGQGLQFLFEYFSETQRNKGNFPGRFSGRQFSNSRSEMNVSTLELGDSALYLCASSTTPGNTEAFFGQGTRLTVV.

J is TRBJ1-5 and V is TRBV19; no firm D call. Per the germline V gene, CDR1 is LNHDA and CDR2 is SQIVND (reference sequence). This CDR3 region has 16 residues. Trimming pared 5 bases from V and 3 bases from J, leaving 17 bases between. This chain's CDR3 is CASSSPLVGVNQPQHF. As DNA, the CDR3 is TGTGCCAGTAGTTCCCCTCTGGTTGGGGTCAATCAGCCCCAGCATTTT.

The chain uses TRBV5-5 and TRBJ2-7, with unresolved D. Trimming left V 0 bases short and J 4 bases short, with 2 bases between. The length of the CDR3 is 11 residues. Germline loops: CDR1 SGHKS, CDR2 YYEKEE (reference sequence). The CDR3 loop is CASSLVYEQYF. The CDR3 DNA sequence: TGTGCCAGCAGCTTGGTTTACGAGCAGTACTTC.

This clone was seen only once. This sequence joins TRBV2 and TRBJ2-1, with 12 positions matching TRBD2. J gave up 7 bases and V 5 bases, and 9 bases lay outside the gene matches. Per germline, CDR1 SNHLY and CDR2 FYNNEI. The CDR3 is 16 amino acids. CDR3 in DNA: TGTGCCAGCAGTTCCCAGACTAGCGGGGGTGGGAATGAGCAGTTCTTC. Protein: CASSSQTSGGGNEQFF.

The rearrangement links TRBV27 to TRBJ1-6, with D perhaps matching TRBD1 (6 bases). V was shortened by 0 bases and J by 7 bases, with 10 bases between the two germline ends. The CDR3 is made up of 15 amino acids. Germline V lookup: CDR1 MNHEY, CDR2 SMNVEV (reference sequence). CDR3 loop: CASSLSNGGNSPLHF. CDR3 coding DNA: TGTGCCAGCAGTTTATCGAACGGGGGCAATTCACCCCTCCACTTT.

J is TRBJ1-1 and V is TRBV10-1; unclear D gene. Germline assignment: CDR1 WNHNN and CDR2 SYGVQD (reference sequence). The CDR3 has 13 residues. Trimming stripped 7 bases from V and 0 bases from J, with 9 bases between. This chain's CDR3 is CASMRELNTEAFF. CDR3 DNA: TGCGCCAGCATGAGGGAACTGAACACTGAAGCTTTCTTT.

The rearrangement uses TRBV4-1 and TRBJ1-2, with unresolved D. The V and J ends lost 1 base and 0 bases respectively, with 12 bases between them. The germline V gene encodes CDR1 MGHRA and CDR2 YSYEKL. The CDR3 extends over 16 amino acids. As DNA, the CDR3 is TGCGCCAGCAGCCAAGGGCTAAGGGCCTCTAACTATGGCTACACCTTC. Translating gives CASSQGLRASNYGYTF.

CDR3 region: CASSLGWFSGNTIYF. The CDR3 DNA follows: TGTGCCAGCAGCCTCGGATGGTTCTCTGGAAACACCATATATTTT. The chain couples TRBV5-6 to TRBJ1-3; no firm D call. Germline-derived CDR1 and CDR2 are SGHDT and YYEEEE. The length of the CDR3 is 15 residues. V lost 4 bases and J lost 0, with 11 bases in between.

The chain links TRBV7-6 to TRBJ2-7, with a weak D call TRBD2 (5 bases). The germline V gene has CDR1 SGHVS and CDR2 FNYEAQ. The CDR3 length is 11 residues. V lost 4 bases to trimming and J lost 5 bases, with 6 bases between them. As DNA, the CDR3 is TGTGCCAGCAGCTCGGAGGACGAGCAGTACTTC. Residues: CASSSEDEQYF. The full variable domain, in which reference TRBV7-6 and TRBJ2-7 provide the parts outside the CDR3, is GAGVSQSPRYKVTKRGQDVALRCDPISGHVSLYWYRQALGQGPEFLTYFNYEAQQDKSGLPNDRFSAERPEGSISTLTIQRTEQRDSAMYRCASSSEDEQYFGPGTRLTVT.

This chain uses TRBV4-2 with TRBJ2-5, with 13 bases lining up with TRBD2. The CDR3 is made up of 18 amino acids. The J segment lost 4 bases and the V segment lost 4 bases, leaving 12 bases of the junction unmatched. CDR1 is LGHNA, CDR2 YNFKEQ, per germline. The CDR3 DNA is TGTGCCAGCAGCCGAGTACTAGCGGGGGGGCCTGTGGGAGAGACCCAGTACTTC. This gives the protein CASSRVLAGGPVGETQYF.